This is a list of T cell receptor beta chains from one sample in a study of OX40 agonist ivuxolimab in advanced cancers. TCRdb keeps only in-frame clones here, not all; method: immunoSEQ multiplex PCR. The sample shows 90,000 to 100,000 clones, roughly nine tenths of them seen only once. The input for sequencing was CD4+ or CD8+ T cells sorted from blood, taken in a trial of the OX40 agonist ivuxolimab. Receptors originate from an adult with an advanced solid tumor such as melanoma, head and neck, liver or kidney cancer. CDR3s include the opening cysteine and the closing phenylalanine or tryptophan. The D gene is left open where the match is weak. Not all rows give a size; the values are once, few, many and, for expanded clones, a class.

cdr3_aa cdr3_nt j_call v_call cdr3_length d_call clone_size
CASRSPGTGNEKLFF TGTGCCAGCAGATCCCCCGGGACAGGGAATGAAAAACTGTTTTTT TRBJ1-4 TRBV6-1 15 TRBD1 .
CASSERYGYTF TGTGCCAGCAGTGAACGCTATGGCTACACCTTC TRBJ1-2 TRBV6-1 11 . few
CASSTAGTGVQPQHF TGTGCCAGTAGTACGGCCGGGACAGGGGTCCAGCCCCAGCATTTT TRBJ1-5 TRBV19 15 TRBD1 .
CASSLVFRGLGGYTF TGTGCCAGCAGTTTGGTCTTTCGGGGGTTAGGGGGCTACACCTTC TRBJ1-2 TRBV28 15 . once
CASSAQVNTEAFF TGTGCCAGCTCGGCACAGGTGAACACTGAAGCTTTCTTT TRBJ1-1 TRBV18 13 . .
CASSSTGTHLPTDTQYF TGTGCCAGCAGCTCGACCGGGACCCATCTACCCACAGATACGCAGTATTTT TRBJ2-3 TRBV7-2 17 . .
CASSRGQGSEAFF TGCGCCAGCAGTAGGGGTCAGGGTTCTGAAGCTTTCTTT TRBJ1-1 TRBV10-1 13 . .
CASSLAVTMTVEQFF TGTGCCAGCAGCTTGGCGGTAACAATGACGGTTGAGCAGTTCTTC TRBJ2-1 TRBV7-9 15 . .
CASSIFGTLGVETQYF TGTGCCAGTAGTATTTTTGGCACCCTGGGGGTTGAGACCCAGTACTTC TRBJ2-5 TRBV19 16 . .
CASSFDINYGYTF TGTGCCAGCAGCTTCGACATTAACTATGGCTACACCTTC TRBJ1-2 TRBV6-6 13 . .
CASSPQEDTEAFF TGTGCCAGCAGCCCACAGGAGGACACTGAAGCTTTCTTT TRBJ1-1 TRBV7-2 13 . .
CASSLRENQPQHF TGTGCCAGCAGTTTAAGGGAGAATCAGCCCCAGCATTTT TRBJ1-5 TRBV27 13 . .
CASSLGQTNTGELFF TGTGCCAGCAGCTTAGGTCAGACGAACACCGGGGAGCTGTTTTTT TRBJ2-2 TRBV7-9 15 . .
CASSHSGTGVEKLFF TGCGCCAGCAGCCATTCCGGGACAGGGGTCGAAAAACTGTTTTTT TRBJ1-4 TRBV4-3 15 TRBD1 once
CASSIDSNYGYTF TGTGCCAGTAGTATAGACTCTAACTATGGCTACACCTTC TRBJ1-2 TRBV19 13 . few
CASSQGSGRGLETQYF TGCGCCAGCAGCCAAGGGTCCGGCAGGGGTTTGGAGACCCAGTACTTC TRBJ2-5 TRBV4-1 16 . .
CASSFQGAGNQPQHF TGTGCCAGCAGTTTTCAGGGGGCGGGCAATCAGCCCCAGCATTTT TRBJ1-5 TRBV27 15 TRBD1 medium-sized
CASSMGQGADTQYF TGTGCCAGTAGTATGGGACAAGGGGCAGATACGCAGTATTTT TRBJ2-3 TRBV19 14 . .
CASSLGTASGFNEQFF TGTGCCAGCAGTTTGGGGACAGCTTCGGGTTTTAATGAGCAGTTCTTC TRBJ2-1 TRBV27 16 TRBD1 .
CASSHTGTSGRETQYF TGCGCCAGCAGCCATACCGGGACTAGCGGGAGGGAGACGCAGTATTTT TRBJ2-3 TRBV4-1 16 TRBD2 .
CASSEDGQGLNGYTF TGTGCCAGCAGTGAAGATGGGCAGGGTCTTAATGGCTACACCTTC TRBJ1-2 TRBV6-4 15 . .
CASSLNSGVDTQYF TGTGCCAGCAGCTTAAATTCCGGGGTAGATACGCAGTATTTT TRBJ2-3 TRBV11-2 14 . .
CASSQESPYEQYF TGTGCCAGCAGCCAGGAGAGCCCCTACGAGCAGTACTTC TRBJ2-7 TRBV28 13 . .
CAISPGLLSYEQYF TGTGCCATCTCCCCCGGACTTCTCTCCTACGAGCAGTACTTC TRBJ2-7 TRBV10-3 14 . once
CASRPTSNQPQHF TGTGCCAGCAGGCCAACTAGCAATCAGCCCCAGCATTTT TRBJ1-5 TRBV2 13 . .
CASSSHGEKLFF TGTGCCAGCAGCAGTCATGGAGAAAAACTGTTTTTT TRBJ1-4 TRBV7-9 12 . .